The rows below give T cell receptor beta chains drawn from one sample of a study of memory CD8 T cells in hepatitis C reinfection. Measured with immunoSEQ multiplex PCR; TCRdb has only the in-frame clones, and not every one. This sample has 45,000 to 65,000 clones, with around nine tenths found just once. The sequencing input was naive CD8+ T cells sorted from blood. The receptors were gathered from a man between 18 and 35 years old with hepatitis C virus infection. Both conserved end residues are part of each CDR3. A D gene is named only where the DNA matches it firmly. Only some rows state a clone size, as once, few, many or a class for expanded clones.

size: .; J: TRBJ1-5; V: TRBV6-1; D: .; DNA: TGTGCCAGCACCGAAGATCCAGGGGAGGGTCAGCCCCAGCATTTT; CDR3: CASTEDPGEGQPQHF
size: .; J: TRBJ1-1; V: TRBV18; D: TRBD1; DNA: TGTGCCAGCTCACCGGACAGGGGGGGCGGGAGCACTGAAGCTTTCTTT; CDR3: CASSPDRGGGSTEAFF
size: .; J: TRBJ2-2; V: TRBV5-6; D: .; DNA: TGTGCCAGCAGCTTCGGTCTGGCCGGGGAGCTGTTTTTT; CDR3: CASSFGLAGELFF
size: .; J: TRBJ2-7; V: TRBV6-5; D: .; DNA: TGTGCCAGCAGTTCCGCCCACGAGCAGTACTTC; CDR3: CASSSAHEQYF
size: .; J: TRBJ2-2; V: TRBV6-5; D: TRBD2; DNA: TGTGCCAGCAGTCCGCTAGTGGGAGGGACCGGGGAGCTGTTTTTT; CDR3: CASSPLVGGTGELFF
size: .; J: TRBJ1-2; V: TRBV27; D: .; DNA: TGTGCCAGCAGTTTGGGGGGGAACTATGGCTACACCTTC; CDR3: CASSLGGNYGYTF
size: .; J: TRBJ2-3; V: TRBV7-9; D: TRBD2; DNA: TGTGCCAGCAGCGATCTAGCGGGAGGGCCTCAAGATACGCAGTATTTT; CDR3: CASSDLAGGPQDTQYF
size: .; J: TRBJ2-1; V: TRBV5-1; D: TRBD2; DNA: TGCGCCAGCAGCGCCGAGACTAGCGGGATATACAATGAGCAGTTCTTC; CDR3: CASSAETSGIYNEQFF
size: .; J: TRBJ2-7; V: TRBV28; D: .; DNA: TGTGCCAGCAGTTTAGCGGGGCATTCCTACGAGCAGTACTTC; CDR3: CASSLAGHSYEQYF
size: .; J: TRBJ2-5; V: TRBV27; D: TRBD1; DNA: TGTGCCAGCAGTCCCGGGACAGGCCCCTACCAAGAGACCCAGTACTTC; CDR3: CASSPGTGPYQETQYF
size: .; J: TRBJ2-1; V: TRBV4-2; D: .; DNA: TGTGCCAGCAGCCAAGAGTTAGTTAGCAATGAGCAGTTCTTC; CDR3: CASSQELVSNEQFF
size: .; J: TRBJ2-7; V: TRBV6-5; D: TRBD2; DNA: TGTGCCAGCAGTTCCTACGGGACTAGCGGGACCTACGAGCAGTACTTC; CDR3: CASSSYGTSGTYEQYF
size: .; J: TRBJ1-3; V: TRBV6-5; D: .; DNA: TGTGCCAGCAGTTCCGTTAGTTGGGGAAACACCATATATTTT; CDR3: CASSSVSWGNTIYF
size: .; J: TRBJ2-1; V: TRBV9; D: .; DNA: TGTGCCAGCAGCGCCCCCCGAGGGGAGGGGGACAATGAGCAGTTCTTC; CDR3: CASSAPRGEGDNEQFF
size: .; J: TRBJ2-1; V: TRBV19; D: .; DNA: TGTGCCAGTAGTATTTGGTCGGGGGGCCCCTACAATGAGCAGTTCTTC; CDR3: CASSIWSGGPYNEQFF
size: .; J: TRBJ1-1; V: TRBV6-5; D: .; DNA: TGTGCCAGCAGAGACTACGAAGCTTTCTTT; CDR3: CASRDYEAFF
size: few; J: TRBJ1-2; V: TRBV6-5; D: .; DNA: TGTGCCAGCAGTTACGGAGGAGGAGGCTACACCTTC; CDR3: CASSYGGGGYTF
size: .; J: TRBJ2-2; V: TRBV5-4; D: .; DNA: TGTGCCACTATGGACAGGAACACCGGGGAGCTGTTTTTT; CDR3: CATMDRNTGELFF
size: .; J: TRBJ1-1; V: TRBV19; D: .; DNA: TGTGCCAGTAGTATTACACCAACGAACACTGAAGCTTTCTTT; CDR3: CASSITPTNTEAFF
size: .; J: TRBJ2-2; V: TRBV21-1; D: .; DNA: TGTGCCAGCAGCAGGGACTTACCGTCGGACGGGGAGCTGTTTTTT; CDR3: CASSRDLPSDGELFF
size: once; J: TRBJ2-7; V: TRBV13; D: TRBD2; DNA: TGTGCCAGCAGCGTAGCCCCTAGCGGGAGGAAGGAGCAGTACTTC; CDR3: CASSVAPSGRKEQYF
size: .; J: TRBJ2-1; V: TRBV6-1; D: .; DNA: TGTGCCAGCAGTGAAAATGGACTTCTGTACAATGAGCAGTTCTTC; CDR3: CASSENGLLYNEQFF
size: .; J: TRBJ2-3; V: TRBV11-2; D: TRBD2; DNA: TGTGCCAGCAGCCCGGGACTAGCGGGAGGGGACAGCACAGATACGCAGTATTTT; CDR3: CASSPGLAGGDSTDTQYF
size: .; J: TRBJ2-3; V: TRBV7-9; D: TRBD1; DNA: TGTGCCAGCAGCTTAACGGGGACAGGGGAGGCAGATACGCAGTATTTT; CDR3: CASSLTGTGEADTQYF
size: .; J: TRBJ1-5; V: TRBV10-2; D: .; DNA: TGCGCCAGCAGCCCGGGTCTCGAGGGCAATCAGCCCCAGCATTTT; CDR3: CASSPGLEGNQPQHF
size: .; J: TRBJ2-7; V: TRBV11-2; D: .; DNA: TGTGCCAGCAGCTTAGAGGCGGGGAACTACGAGCAGTACTTC; CDR3: CASSLEAGNYEQYF